There are a few counts of the clone carrying this T cell receptor beta chain. The antigen is unknown. This sample is drawn from a study of vaccination and CD4 T cells after COVID-19. The wider study: Control cultures used a CEFX viral epitope pool, an HIV-1 Nef peptide pool, or no peptide.

With the Oncomine TCR Beta short-read assay, DNA from cultured CD4+ T cells was sequenced. TCRdb reanalysed the PCR reads using MiXCR and keeps one entry per CDR3 protein. The sample includes about 10,000 distinct CDR3 sequences, about 69% of them seen just once. Treatment described: roughly 11-day PBMC culture with coronavirus spike peptide pools or control peptides (ViraFEST assay). Sequencing was done on a sample of CD4+ T cells from blood, cultured in vitro. This sequence originates from a human donor who had recovered from COVID-19.

The CDR3 reads CSAREGQGGAEAFF. The CDR3 DNA reads TGCAGTGCTAGAGAAGGACAGGGCGGGGCTGAAGCTTTCTTT. J is TRBJ1-1 and V is TRBV20-1, with 8 bases lining up with TRBD1. The germline V gene has CDR1 DFQATT and CDR2 SNEGSKA (reference sequence). The CDR3 spans 14 residues. The trim removed 0 bases at V and 6 bases at J, leaving 6 bases unmatched.